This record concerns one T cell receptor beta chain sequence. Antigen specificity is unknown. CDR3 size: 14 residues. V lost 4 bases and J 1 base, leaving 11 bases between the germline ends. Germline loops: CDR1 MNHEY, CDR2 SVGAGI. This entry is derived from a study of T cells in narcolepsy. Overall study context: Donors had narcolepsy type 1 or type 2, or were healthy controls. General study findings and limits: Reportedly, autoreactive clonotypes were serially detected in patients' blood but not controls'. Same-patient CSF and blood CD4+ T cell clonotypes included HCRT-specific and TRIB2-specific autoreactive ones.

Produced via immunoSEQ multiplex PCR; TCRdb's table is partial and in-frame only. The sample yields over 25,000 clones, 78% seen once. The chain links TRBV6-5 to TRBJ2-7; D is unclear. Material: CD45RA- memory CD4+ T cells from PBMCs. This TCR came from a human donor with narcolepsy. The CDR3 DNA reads TGTGCCAGCAGTTCCCCTTCTTCGTCCTACGAGCAGTACTTC. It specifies CASSSPSSSYEQYF.